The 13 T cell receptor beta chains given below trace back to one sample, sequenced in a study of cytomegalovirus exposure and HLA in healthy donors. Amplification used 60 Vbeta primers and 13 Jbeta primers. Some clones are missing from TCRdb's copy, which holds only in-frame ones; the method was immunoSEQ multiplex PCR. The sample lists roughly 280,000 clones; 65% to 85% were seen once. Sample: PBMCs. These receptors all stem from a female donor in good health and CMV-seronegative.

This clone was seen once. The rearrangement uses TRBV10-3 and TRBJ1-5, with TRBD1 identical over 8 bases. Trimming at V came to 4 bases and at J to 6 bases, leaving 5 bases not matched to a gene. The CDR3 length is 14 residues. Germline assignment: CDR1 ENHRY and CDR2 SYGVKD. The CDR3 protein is CAISVGTGGQPQHF. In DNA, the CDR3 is TGTGCCATCAGTGTAGGAACAGGGGGTCAGCCCCAGCATTTT.

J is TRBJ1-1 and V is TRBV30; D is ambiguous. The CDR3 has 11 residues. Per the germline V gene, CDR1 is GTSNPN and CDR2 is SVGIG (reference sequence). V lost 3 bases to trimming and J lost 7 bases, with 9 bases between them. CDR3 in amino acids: CAWSDGGEAFF. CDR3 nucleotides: TGTGCCTGGAGCGACGGCGGTGAAGCTTTCTTT. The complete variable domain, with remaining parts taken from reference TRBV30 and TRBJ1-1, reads SQTIHQWPATLVQPVGSPLSLECTVEGTSNPNLYWYRQAAGRGLQLLFYSVGIGQISSEVPQNLSASRPQDRQFILSSKKLLLSDSGFYLCAWSDGGEAFFGQGTRLTVV.

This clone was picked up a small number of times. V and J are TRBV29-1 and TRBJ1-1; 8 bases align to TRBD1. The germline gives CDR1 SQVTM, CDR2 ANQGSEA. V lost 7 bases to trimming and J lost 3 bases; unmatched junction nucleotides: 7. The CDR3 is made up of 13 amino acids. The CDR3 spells CSGTVQGDTEAFF. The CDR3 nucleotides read TGCAGCGGGACCGTACAGGGGGACACTGAAGCTTTCTTT.

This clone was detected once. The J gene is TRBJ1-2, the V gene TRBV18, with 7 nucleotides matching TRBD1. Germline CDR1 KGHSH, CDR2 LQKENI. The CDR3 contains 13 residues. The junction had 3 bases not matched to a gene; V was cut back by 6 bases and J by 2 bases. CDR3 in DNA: TGTGCCAGCTCGCTACAGGGGAACTATGGCTACACCTTC. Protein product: CASSLQGNYGYTF.

The CDR3 sequence is CASSLHSSGANVLTF. The CDR3 region has the DNA TGTGCCAGCAGTTTACACAGCTCTGGGGCCAACGTCCTGACTTTC. The chain employs TRBV6-1 and TRBJ2-6; D not certain. The CDR3 is 15 residues long. The V end lost 5 bases, the J end lost 0 bases, and 8 bases lay between the germline ends. CDR1 MNHNS and CDR2 SASEGT come from the germline V gene.

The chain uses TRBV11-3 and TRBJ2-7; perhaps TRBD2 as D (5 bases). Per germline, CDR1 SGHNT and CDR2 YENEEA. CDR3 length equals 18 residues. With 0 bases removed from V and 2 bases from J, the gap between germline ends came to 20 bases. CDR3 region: CASSLDRNSLEDTYEQYF. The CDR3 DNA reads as TGTGCCAGCAGCTTAGATCGGAATTCATTGGAGGATACCTACGAGCAGTACTTC.

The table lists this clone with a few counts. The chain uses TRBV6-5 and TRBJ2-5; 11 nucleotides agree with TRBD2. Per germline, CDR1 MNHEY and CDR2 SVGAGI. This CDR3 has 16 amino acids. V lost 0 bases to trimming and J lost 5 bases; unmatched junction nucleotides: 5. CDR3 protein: CASSYSGTSGSETQYF. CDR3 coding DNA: TGTGCCAGCAGTTACTCCGGGACTAGCGGCTCCGAGACCCAGTACTTC.

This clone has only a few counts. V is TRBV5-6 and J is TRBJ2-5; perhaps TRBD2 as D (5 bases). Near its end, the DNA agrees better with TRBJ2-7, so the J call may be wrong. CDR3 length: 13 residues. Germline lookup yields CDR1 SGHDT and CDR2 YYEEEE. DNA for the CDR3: TGTGCCAGCAGTCCAACTAGTTCCTACGAGCAGTACTTC. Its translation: CASSPTSSYEQYF.

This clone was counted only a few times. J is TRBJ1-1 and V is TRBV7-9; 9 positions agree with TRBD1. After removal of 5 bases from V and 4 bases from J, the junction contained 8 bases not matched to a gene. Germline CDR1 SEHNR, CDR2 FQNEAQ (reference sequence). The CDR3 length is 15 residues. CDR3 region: CASSPNRGPTTEAFF. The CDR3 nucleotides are TGTGCCAGCAGCCCCAACAGGGGGCCCACCACTGAAGCTTTCTTT.

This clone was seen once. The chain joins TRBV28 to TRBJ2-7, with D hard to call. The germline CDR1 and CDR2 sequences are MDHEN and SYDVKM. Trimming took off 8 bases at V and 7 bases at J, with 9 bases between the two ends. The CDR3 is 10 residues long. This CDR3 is CASAESEQYF. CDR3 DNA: TGTGCCAGCGCCGAGAGTGAGCAGTACTTC.

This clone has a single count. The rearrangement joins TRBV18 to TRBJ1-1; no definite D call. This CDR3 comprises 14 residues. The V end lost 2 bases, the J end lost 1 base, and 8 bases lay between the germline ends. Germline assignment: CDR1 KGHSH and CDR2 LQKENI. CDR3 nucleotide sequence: TGTGCCAGCTCACCAGAGATCACGAACACTGAAGCTTTCTTT. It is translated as CASSPEITNTEAFF.

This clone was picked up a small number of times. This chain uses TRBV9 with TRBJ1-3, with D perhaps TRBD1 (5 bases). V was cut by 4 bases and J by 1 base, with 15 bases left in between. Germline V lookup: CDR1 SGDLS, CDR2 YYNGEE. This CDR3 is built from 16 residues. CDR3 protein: CASSPRLQESGNTIYF. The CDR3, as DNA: TGTGCCAGCAGCCCCCGCCTACAGGAATCTGGAAACACCATATATTTT. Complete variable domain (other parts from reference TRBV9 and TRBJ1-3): DSGVTQTPKHLITATGQRVTLRCSPRSGDLSVYWYQQSLDQGLQFLIQYYNGEERAKGNILERFSAQQFPDLHSELNLSSLELGDSALYFCASSPRLQESGNTIYFGEGSWLTVV.

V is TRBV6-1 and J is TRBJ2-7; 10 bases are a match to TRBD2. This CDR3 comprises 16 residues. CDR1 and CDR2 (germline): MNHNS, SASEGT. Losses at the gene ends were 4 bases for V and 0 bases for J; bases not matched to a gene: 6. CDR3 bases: TGTGCCAGCAGTGGGCTAGCGGGAGCCCTCTCCTACGAGCAGTACTTC. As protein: CASSGLAGALSYEQYF.